Following are 15 T cell receptor beta chains from one sample sequenced in a study of T cells in Graves' hyperthyroidism and ophthalmopathy. Amplified regions were TCR beta CDR3 sequences from RNA transcripts. During a first-round RT-PCR of the TCR CDR3, the HTBI primer set was used. From the multiplex PCR reads, TCRdb called clonotypes with MiXCR, one entry per CDR3 protein. The data show hundreds of thousands of distinct CDR3 sequences, roughly 14% seen once. The specimen sequenced was blood. All receptors derive from a woman aged 45-59 years with Graves' ophthalmopathy.

In this sample, this clonotype turned up many times. The V and J genes are TRBV7-2 and TRBJ1-1; D not certain. Germline CDR1 SGHTA, CDR2 FQGNSA. The CDR3 loop spans 15 amino acids. Trimming removed 6 bases at V and 4 bases at J, with 18 bases between. The CDR3 DNA follows: TGTGCCAGCAGACTTAACAGTATCGTAGGCACTGAAGCTTTCTTT. Translation: CASRLNSIVGTEAFF.

This clonotype was seen many times. The CDR3 here is CASSLRRGEAFF. CDR3 nucleotide sequence: TGTGCCAGCAGCTTAAGGAGGGGTGAAGCTTTCTTT. The chain employs TRBV7-2 and TRBJ1-1, with a possible D match to TRBD1 (5 bases). Looked up from germline, CDR1 is SGHTA and CDR2 is FQGNSA. The V gene lost 2 bases and the J gene lost 7 bases, with 8 bases spanning the gap. This CDR3 is 12 amino acids long.

This clonotype was counted ten times or more. The CDR3 DNA is TGTGCCAGCAGCGACCGGGACAACTATTACGAGCAGTACTTC. It yields the protein CASSDRDNYYEQYF. This chain uses TRBV13 with TRBJ2-7; a possible D gene is TRBD1 (6 bases). Germline CDR1 reads PRHDT; CDR2 reads FYEKMQ (reference sequence). CDR3 length: 14 amino acids. V lost 5 bases and J 4 bases, leaving 15 bases between the germline ends.

Comments on this clonotype: This clone may be a read error of a much larger clone one base away. The conserved final phenylalanine or tryptophan is absent from the CDR3, which likely points to a read error. The J gene is TRBJ1-6, the V gene TRBV30; D unclear. This CDR3 is 14 amino acids long. V gave up 0 bases and J gave up 7 bases, with 10 bases separating them. Germline lookup yields CDR1 GTSNPN and CDR2 SVGIG (reference sequence). The DNA of the CDR3 is TGTGCCTGGAGTGTCACTCAACTCAATTCACCCCTCCACTCT. Its translation is CAWSVTQLNSPLHS.

This clonotype has ten or more counts. V and J are TRBV13 and TRBJ1-5; D is perhaps TRBD1 (5 bases). V shed 2 bases and J shed 11 bases, with 16 bases lying between them. CDR1 is PRHDT and CDR2 is FYEKMQ in the germline V gene (reference sequence). CDR3 length: 14 residues. CDR3 loop: CASSLRQIKGTQHF. The CDR3 nucleotides are TGTGCCAGCAGCTTACGGCAGATCAAGGGGACCCAGCATTTT.

This clonotype appeared many times. This chain connects TRBV28 to TRBJ1-5, with a possible D match to TRBD1 (6 bases). Germline lookup yields CDR1 MDHEN and CDR2 SYDVKM. The germline V and J ends were trimmed by 6 bases and 4 bases, with 37 bases remaining between them. The CDR3 sequence is 22 residues long. CDR3 region: CASSPKNYRTGRGRRGNQPQHF. In DNA form, the CDR3 reads TGTGCCAGCAGCCCGAAAAACTACAGAACAGGGAGGGGACGGAGGGGGAATCAGCCCCAGCATTTT. Combining the CDR3 with reference TRBV28 and TRBJ1-5 gives the whole variable domain DVKVTQSSRYLVKRTGEKVFLECVQDMDHENMFWYRQDPGLGLRLIYFSYDVKMKEKGDIPEGYSVSREKKERFSLILESASTNQTSMYLCASSPKNYRTGRGRRGNQPQHFGDGTRLSIL.

Concerning this clonotype: It may be a read error: a sequence one base away is much more abundant. This rearrangement joins TRBV12-3 or TRBV12-4 to TRBJ2-7; 12 bases are a match to TRBD1. The CDR3 runs to 15 residues. The ends lost 5 bases at V and 6 bases at J; junction bases unmatched: 8. The DNA of the CDR3 is TGTGCCAGCAGTGACCCCGGGACAGGGGGCGCCGAGCAGTACTTC. It translates to CASSDPGTGGAEQYF.

The table lists this clonotype with many counts. This sequence joins TRBV7-2 and TRBJ2-1; the match to TRBD2 covers 10 bases. V gave up 5 bases and J gave up 7 bases; unmatched junction bases: 11. Germline V gene data show CDR1 as SGHTA and CDR2 as FQGNSA. CDR3 size: 16 residues. CDR3 nucleotides: TGTGCCAGCAGCCCAAGGAGCGGGAGGGCCCGAAATGAGCAGTTCTTC. Translating gives CASSPRSGRARNEQFF. The whole variable domain, remainder taken from reference TRBV7-2 and TRBJ2-1, is GAGVSQSPSNKVTEKGKDVELRCDPISGHTALYWYRQSLGQGLEFLIYFQGNSAPDKSGLPSDRFSAERTGGSVSTLTIQRTQQEDSAVYLCASSPRSGRARNEQFFGPGTRLTVL.

The chain links TRBV4-3 to TRBJ2-1; TRBD1 is a possible D gene (5 bases). The CDR3 loop spans 15 amino acids. Germline CDR1 and CDR2: LGHNA and YSLEER. The V end was cut by 0 bases, the J end by 9 bases, with 15 bases between. CDR3 in DNA: TGCGCCAGCAGCCAAGATCGGTTTCCAAGGGGTGAGCAGTTCTTC. Its protein product is CASSQDRFPRGEQFF.

This clonotype was counted only a few times. The gene calls are TRBV6-2 or TRBV6-3 and TRBJ2-5, with D perhaps TRBD1 or TRBD2 (6 bases each). There are 14 residues in the CDR3. With 6 bases removed from V and 7 bases from J, the gap between germline ends came to 18 bases. CDR1 MNHEY and CDR2 SVGEGT come from the germline V gene. The CDR3 loop is CASREGDILATQYF. The CDR3 coding sequence is TGTGCCAGCAGGGAGGGGGACATTTTGGCGACCCAGTACTTC.

Ten or more counts support this clonotype. The chain joins TRBV20-1 to TRBJ1-4; D is ambiguous. V dropped 7 bases and J dropped 6 bases, with 18 bases sitting between them. CDR1 is DFQATT, CDR2 SNEGSKA, per germline (reference sequence). The CDR3 extends over 14 amino acids. Here the CDR3 reads CSVAPASRDEKLFF. The CDR3 DNA reads TGCAGTGTAGCTCCGGCCTCCCGGGATGAAAAACTGTTTTTT.

This chain joins TRBV13 and TRBJ1-5, with 7 nucleotides matching TRBD1. The CDR3 covers 18 residues. The germline CDR1 and CDR2 sequences are PRHDT and FYEKMQ (reference sequence). V shed 4 bases, J shed 0 bases, and the junction held 12 bases outside the gene matches. CDR3 in amino acids: CASSSVRDRSYSNQPQHF. CDR3 DNA sequence: TGTGCCAGCAGCTCAGTACGGGACAGAAGTTATAGCAATCAGCCCCAGCATTTT.

This clonotype was observed at least ten times. V is TRBV6-1 and J is TRBJ1-4; D ambiguous. The CDR3 has 16 amino acids. Germline CDR1 and CDR2: MNHNS and SASEGT. V lost 0 bases and J lost 5, with 13 bases in between. The CDR3 region has the DNA TGTGCCAGCAGTGAAGCGCGTGGGATTCGCAATGAAAAACTGTTTTTT. It yields the protein CASSEARGIRNEKLFF.

J is TRBJ2-7 and V is TRBV27; TRBD2 aligns across 8 bases. This CDR3 has 14 amino acids. Trimming cost V 6 bases and J 4 bases; bases outside gene matches: 8. The germline V gene encodes CDR1 MNHEY and CDR2 SMNVEV (reference sequence). This chain's CDR3 is CASSLAGIEYEQYF. DNA for the CDR3: TGTGCCAGCAGCTTAGCGGGGATAGAATACGAGCAGTACTTC.

The chain recombines TRBV30 with TRBJ2-7; TRBD2 aligns across 8 bases. The ends lost 1 base at V and 3 bases at J; junction bases unmatched: 5. The CDR3 spans 14 residues. Germline lookup yields CDR1 GTSNPN and CDR2 SVGIG (reference sequence). The CDR3 loop is CAWSGATSDYEQYF. DNA for the CDR3: TGTGCCTGGAGTGGAGCGACTAGCGACTACGAGCAGTACTTC.